This entry concerns a single T cell receptor (beta chain). Through a sample-barcoded 5' primer and a J-beta primer mix, a second PCR was run for roughly 7 to 12 cycles. From the 5' RACE reads, TCRdb called clonotypes with MiXCR, one entry per CDR3 protein. Of some 1 million distinct CDR3 sequences in the sample, 40% to 50% are singletons; the top ten hold under 20%. Per the germline V gene, CDR1 is DFQATT and CDR2 is SNEGSKA (reference sequence). V trimming: 5 bases; J trimming: 7 bases; junction bases outside the gene matches: 8. This CDR3 region has 13 residues. The sample comes from a study of blood T cells in healthy people across ages.

This clonotype was sampled from a woman aged 60-75 years in good health. J is TRBJ2-1 and V is TRBV20-1; 7 nucleotides match TRBD2. The sample consisted of blood. The CDR3 DNA sequence: TGCAGTGCTGAGGCGGGAGATATAAATGAGCAGTTCTTC. Its protein product is CSAEAGDINEQFF.